The rows below give T cell receptor beta chains drawn from one sample of a study of shared clonotypes between healthy human individuals. Assay: immunoSEQ multiplex PCR; the TCRdb copy retains only in-frame clones and omits some. The table includes 2 million to 2.5 million clones, more than 85% detected once. Specimen: naive CD4+ T cells from PBMCs. These receptors were collected from a man in his late teens or twenties in good health. Some clones in this sample may be carry-over from other donors' samples. CDR3s include the opening cysteine and the closing phenylalanine or tryptophan. D genes are given only for firm matches. Expanded clones are given a class, and other clones once, few, many or no size at all.

V: TRBV7-9
D: .
size: .
J: TRBJ2-7
CDR3: CASSRPGALSSEQYF
DNA: TGTGCCAGCAGCCGCCCCGGGGCCCTATCCTCCGAGCAGTACTTC

V: TRBV28
D: TRBD1
size: .
J: TRBJ1-2
CDR3: CASSPPRDRGDGYTF
DNA: TGTGCCAGCAGCCCCCCCCGGGACAGGGGGGATGGCTACACCTTC

V: TRBV5-4
D: TRBD1
size: .
J: TRBJ2-2
CDR3: CASSRTGVANTGELFF
DNA: TGTGCCAGCAGCAGGACAGGGGTTGCGAACACCGGGGAGCTGTTTTTT

V: TRBV5-4
D: .
size: .
J: TRBJ2-7
CDR3: CASSLGNDLQYF
DNA: TGTGCCAGCAGCTTGGGGAATGACCTACAGTACTTC

V: TRBV5-1
D: TRBD2
size: few
J: TRBJ2-1
CDR3: CASSRTSGTYNEQFF
DNA: TGCGCCAGCAGCCGGACTAGCGGGACCTACAATGAGCAGTTCTTC

V: TRBV7-3
D: .
size: .
J: TRBJ2-7
CDR3: CASSLMGPGPYEQYF
DNA: TGTGCCAGCAGCTTAATGGGTCCAGGGCCCTACGAGCAGTACTTC

V: TRBV6-5
D: TRBD1
size: .
J: TRBJ1-2
CDR3: CASSYPGQGEDGYTF
DNA: TGTGCCAGCAGTTACCCCGGACAGGGTGAGGATGGCTACACCTTC

V: TRBV27
D: .
size: .
J: TRBJ1-1
CDR3: CASSRGVVSEAFF
DNA: TGTGCCAGCAGTCGAGGGGTGGTTTCTGAAGCTTTCTTT

V: TRBV7-3
D: TRBD2
size: .
J: TRBJ2-1
CDR3: CASSPGGREADEQFF
DNA: TGTGCCAGCAGCCCCGGGGGGCGGGAGGCCGATGAGCAGTTCTTC

V: TRBV6-5
D: .
size: .
J: TRBJ1-2
CDR3: CASSYSSAGELGGYTF
DNA: TGTGCCAGCAGTTACTCGAGTGCAGGGGAGCTAGGAGGCTACACCTTC

V: TRBV30
D: TRBD1
size: .
J: TRBJ1-2
CDR3: CAWRAGGNYGYTF
DNA: TGTGCCTGGAGGGCAGGGGGAAACTATGGCTACACCTTC

V: TRBV2
D: TRBD2
size: few
J: TRBJ2-2
CDR3: CASSQNSGKAGELFF
DNA: TGTGCCAGCAGTCAAAATAGCGGGAAGGCCGGGGAGCTGTTTTTT

V: TRBV11-1
D: .
size: .
J: TRBJ2-1
CDR3: CASSLAGTMGQFF
DNA: TGTGCCAGCAGCTTAGCGGGCACCATGGGGCAGTTCTTC

V: TRBV4-1
D: .
size: .
J: TRBJ2-1
CDR3: CASSRFRGPETHEQFF
DNA: TGCGCCAGCAGCCGGTTCAGGGGACCCGAGACCCATGAGCAGTTCTTC

V: TRBV7-9
D: TRBD1
size: .
J: TRBJ1-3
CDR3: CASSMGQGVDTIYF
DNA: TGTGCCAGCAGCATGGGACAGGGGGTAGACACCATATATTTT

V: TRBV10-3
D: .
size: once
J: TRBJ1-3
CDR3: CAIRTVSGNTIYF
DNA: TGTGCCATCCGGACGGTGTCTGGAAACACCATATATTTT

V: TRBV6-5
D: .
size: .
J: TRBJ2-7
CDR3: CASRRTGLNEQYF
DNA: TGTGCCAGCCGTAGAACGGGACTCAACGAGCAGTACTTC

V: TRBV7-7
D: TRBD2
size: .
J: TRBJ2-5
CDR3: CASSPLAGEGETQYF
DNA: TGTGCCAGCAGCCCTTTAGCGGGAGAGGGGGAGACCCAGTACTTC

V: TRBV5-4
D: .
size: .
J: TRBJ2-7
CDR3: CASSLGDRSDGEQYF
DNA: TGTGCCAGCAGCTTGGGAGACCGGTCCGACGGCGAGCAGTACTTC

V: TRBV9
D: .
size: .
J: TRBJ2-2
CDR3: CASSVGATGELFF
DNA: TGTGCCAGCAGCGTAGGAGCCACCGGGGAGCTGTTTTTT

V: TRBV28
D: .
size: .
J: TRBJ2-7
CDR3: CASSPPPGEQYF
DNA: TGTGCCAGCAGTCCCCCCCCAGGCGAGCAGTACTTC

V: TRBV28
D: TRBD2
size: .
J: TRBJ2-5
CDR3: CAIGLAGPLREQYF
DNA: TGTGCCATCGGACTAGCGGGGCCCCTAAGGGAGCAGTACTTC

V: TRBV9
D: TRBD2
size: .
J: TRBJ2-2
CDR3: CASSTSGRGAGELFF
DNA: TGTGCCAGCAGCACTAGCGGGAGGGGCGCCGGGGAGCTGTTTTTT

V: TRBV15
D: .
size: .
J: TRBJ1-4
CDR3: CATSRLDSRDNEKLFF
DNA: TGTGCCACCAGCAGACTAGACAGCCGAGATAATGAAAAACTGTTTTTT

V: TRBV5-1
D: TRBD2
size: .
J: TRBJ2-5
CDR3: CASSDQGLDGETQYF
DNA: TGCGCCAGCAGCGACCAGGGACTAGATGGGGAGACCCAGTACTTC